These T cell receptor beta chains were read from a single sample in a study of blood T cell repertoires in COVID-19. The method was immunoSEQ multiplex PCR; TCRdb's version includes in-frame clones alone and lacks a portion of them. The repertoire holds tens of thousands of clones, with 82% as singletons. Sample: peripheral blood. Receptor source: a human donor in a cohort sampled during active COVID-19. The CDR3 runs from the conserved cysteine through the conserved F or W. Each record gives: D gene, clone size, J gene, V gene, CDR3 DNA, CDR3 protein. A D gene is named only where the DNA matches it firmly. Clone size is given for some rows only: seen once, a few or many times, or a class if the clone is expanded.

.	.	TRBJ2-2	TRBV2	TGTGCCAGCAATCTACAGGGAACCGGGGAGCTGTTTTTT	CASNLQGTGELFF
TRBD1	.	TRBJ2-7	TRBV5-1	TGCGCCAGCAGCTCCGACAGGGACTACGAGCAGTACTTC	CASSSDRDYEQYF
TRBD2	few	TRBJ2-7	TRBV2	TGTGCCAGCTATTGGACTAGCGGGATCTACGAGCAGTACTTC	CASYWTSGIYEQYF
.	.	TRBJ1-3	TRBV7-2	TGTGCCAGCAGCTTAGCAGCAGGGTACGCTGGAAACACCATATATTTT	CASSLAAGYAGNTIYF
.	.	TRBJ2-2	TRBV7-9	TGTGCCAGCAGCCCCGACACCACCGGGGAGCTGTTTTTT	CASSPDTTGELFF
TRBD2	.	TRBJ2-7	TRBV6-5	TGTGCCAGCAGTTACTCTGCGGGGGGGTCCTACGAGCAGTACTTC	CASSYSAGGSYEQYF
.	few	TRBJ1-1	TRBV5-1	TGCGCCAGCAGCTTGGTAGACAGGAACACTGAAGCTTTCTTT	CASSLVDRNTEAFF
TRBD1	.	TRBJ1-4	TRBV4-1	TGCGCCAGCAGCCCACTGGCGGACAGGAATGAAAAACTGTTTTTT	CASSPLADRNEKLFF
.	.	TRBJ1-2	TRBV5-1	TGCGCCTCTCGGGGGGCCACTATTGCTAACTATGGCTACACCTTC	CASRGATIANYGYTF
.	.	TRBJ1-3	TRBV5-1	TGCGCCAGCAGCCCGGACAGCTCTGGAAACACCATATATTTT	CASSPDSSGNTIYF
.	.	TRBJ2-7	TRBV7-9	TGTGCCAGCAGCTTAGGTGGGGCTACGTTCTACGAGCAGTACTTC	CASSLGGATFYEQYF
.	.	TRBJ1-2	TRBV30	TGTGCCAACCAACCCAGGGCAGCCTTCTTC	CANQPRAAFF
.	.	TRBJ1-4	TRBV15	TGTGCCACCAGCAGAGGTTTTGGCAGGAATGAAAAACTGTTTTTT	CATSRGFGRNEKLFF
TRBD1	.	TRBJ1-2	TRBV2	TGTGCCAGCAGGAGGGGAGGGACAGGGGACTATGGCTACACCTTC	CASRRGGTGDYGYTF
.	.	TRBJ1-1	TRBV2	TGTGCCAGCATACAGGTGATTGAAGCTTTCTTT	CASIQVIEAFF
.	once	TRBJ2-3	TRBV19	TGTGCCAGTAAGGGGTTTAATGGAGATACGCAGTATTTT	CASKGFNGDTQYF
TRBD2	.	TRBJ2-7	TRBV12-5	TGTGCTAGTGGCCGACTAGCGAGCTCCTACGAGCAGTACTTC	CASGRLASSYEQYF
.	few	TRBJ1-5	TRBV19	TGTGCCAGTAGTACGGGCAGGGGACAGCCCCAGCATTTT	CASSTGRGQPQHF
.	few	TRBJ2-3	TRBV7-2	TGTGCCAGCAGCGCCTGGGAGTGGTATACGCAGTATTTT	CASSAWEWYTQYF
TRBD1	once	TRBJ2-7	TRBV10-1	TGCGCCAGCAGTGAGGGGACAGGGGGTTCCTACGAGCAGTACTTC	CASSEGTGGSYEQYF
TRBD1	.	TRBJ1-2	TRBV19	TGTGCCAGTAGTCCACAGGACAGGCCTGGCTACACCTTC	CASSPQDRPGYTF
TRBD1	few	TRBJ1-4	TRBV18	TGTGCCAGCTCAGTTCGACAGGGAAATAATGAAAAACTGTTTTTT	CASSVRQGNNEKLFF
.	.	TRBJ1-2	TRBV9	TGTGCCAGCAGCGTAGCCCGGGGAAGCTATGGCTACACCTTC	CASSVARGSYGYTF
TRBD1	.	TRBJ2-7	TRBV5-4	TGTGCCAGCAGCTTGCGATATCTAGGCGGGACAGGGTTCTACGAGCAGTACTTC	CASSLRYLGGTGFYEQYF
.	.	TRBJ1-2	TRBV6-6	TGTGCCAGCAGTTCAAGACAGACTTTAAACTATGGCTACACCTTC	CASSSRQTLNYGYTF
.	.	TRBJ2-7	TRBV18	TGTGCCAGCTCGCAGACAGAGAGCTCCTACGAGCAGTACTTC	CASSQTESSYEQYF
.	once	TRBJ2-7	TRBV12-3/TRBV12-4	TGTGCCAGCAGTGTTAGCTACGAGCAGTACTTC	CASSVSYEQYF
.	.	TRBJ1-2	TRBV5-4	TGTGCCAGCAGCTTTGGCAGGGTAGGCTATGGCTACACCTTC	CASSFGRVGYGYTF
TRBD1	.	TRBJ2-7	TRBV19	TGTGCCAGTACCCCCGGGACAGGTTACGAGCAGTACTTC	CASTPGTGYEQYF
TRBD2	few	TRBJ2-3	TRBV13	TGTGCCAGCAGCTTAGGACTAGCGGGTATCACAGATACGCAGTATTTT	CASSLGLAGITDTQYF
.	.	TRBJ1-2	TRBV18	TGTGCCAGCTCACCACGGACAGACTATGGCTACACCTTC	CASSPRTDYGYTF
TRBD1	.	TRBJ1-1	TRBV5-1	TGCGCCAGCAGCTTGGCGGGGACAGGTTCCATCGATTATCGGGCTTTT	CASSLAGTGSIDYRAF
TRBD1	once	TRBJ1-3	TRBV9	TGTGCCAGCAGCATCAGGGGGGTATCTGGAAACACCATATATTTT	CASSIRGVSGNTIYF
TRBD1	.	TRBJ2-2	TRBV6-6	TGTGCCAGCAGCCCCGGACAGGGAACCGGGGAGCTGTTTTTT	CASSPGQGTGELFF
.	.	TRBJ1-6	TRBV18	TGTGCCAGCTCACCGTCGGAGAATAATTCACCCCTCCACTTT	CASSPSENNSPLHF
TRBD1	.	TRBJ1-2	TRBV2	TGTGCCAGCGCGGGACAGGGCCTGGGAGGCTACACCTTC	CASAGQGLGGYTF
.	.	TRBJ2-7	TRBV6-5	TGTGCCAGCAGCGGGACTTCCAGGGCGGACTACGAGCAGTACTTC	CASSGTSRADYEQYF
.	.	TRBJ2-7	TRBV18	TGTGCCAGCTCACTACTAGAACCCGGACCAGCACGCGAGCAGTACTTC	CASSLLEPGPAREQYF
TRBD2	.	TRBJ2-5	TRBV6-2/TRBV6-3	TGTGCCAGCAGCTCCCGCACGGTGGGTCTAGCGGGGGAAGAGACCCAGTACTTC	CASSSRTVGLAGEETQYF
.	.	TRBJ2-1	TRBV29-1	TGCAGCGCCATACTAGACTACAATGAGCAGTTCTTC	CSAILDYNEQFF
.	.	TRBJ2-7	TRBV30	TGTGCCTGGAGTGTCAACAGGGACGAGCAGTACTTC	CAWSVNRDEQYF
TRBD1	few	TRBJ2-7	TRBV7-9	TGTGCCAGCAGCAAGGGACAGAACTACGAGCAGTACTTC	CASSKGQNYEQYF
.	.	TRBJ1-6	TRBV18	TGTGCCAGCTCACCGAGCGGTAATTCACCCCTCCACTTT	CASSPSGNSPLHF
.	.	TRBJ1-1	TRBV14	TGTGCCAGCAGCCTCATTATACATCGATCGGGGGAAGCTTTCTTT	CASSLIIHRSGEAFF
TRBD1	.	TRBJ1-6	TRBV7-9	TGTGCCAGCAGCCCGGCTGGCAGGGGGAATTCACCCCTCCACTTT	CASSPAGRGNSPLHF
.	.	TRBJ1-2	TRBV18	TGTGCCAGCTCACCGGTCCCCCGCCAGTACCATGGCTACACCTTC	CASSPVPRQYHGYTF
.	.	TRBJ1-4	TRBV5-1	TGCGCCAGCAGCTCCACAGGGCCTAATGAAAAACTGTTTTTT	CASSSTGPNEKLFF
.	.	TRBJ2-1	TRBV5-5	TGTGCCAGCAGCTTGGAAGGCCTCGACCTCGGCGGGCAGTTCTTC	CASSLEGLDLGGQFF
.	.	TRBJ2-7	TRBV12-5	TGTGCTAGTGGCTCCGGACAGGGAGGGCACCACGAGCAGTACTTC	CASGSGQGGHHEQYF
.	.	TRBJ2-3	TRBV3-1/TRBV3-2	TGTGCCAGCAGTTCTAGCACAGATACGCAGTATTTT	CASSSSTDTQYF
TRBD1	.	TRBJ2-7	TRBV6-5	TGTGCCACCTCCAGGGACAGGGCCAGCTCCTACGAGCAGTACTTC	CATSRDRASSYEQYF
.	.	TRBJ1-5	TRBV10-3	TGTGCCATCAGAGGACAGCCTAGGGAGCCCCAGCATTTT	CAIRGQPREPQHF
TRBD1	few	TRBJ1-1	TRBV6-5	TGTGCCAGCCGGGACAGCGTACTTGAAGCTTTCTTT	CASRDSVLEAFF
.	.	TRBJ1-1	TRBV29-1	TGCAGCGTTGCCTTGAACACTGAAGCTTTCTTT	CSVALNTEAFF
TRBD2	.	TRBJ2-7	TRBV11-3	TGTGCCAGCAGCTTAGAGGTCGGGGGGACGGTTTTCTTC	CASSLEVGGTVFF
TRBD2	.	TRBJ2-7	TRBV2	TGTGCCAGCAGTGTCTCGGCGGGGGCCTACGAGCAGTACTTC	CASSVSAGAYEQYF
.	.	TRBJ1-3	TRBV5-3	TGTGCCAGAAGCTTAAGTACGCAGGGTACCTCTGGAAACACCATATATTTT	CARSLSTQGTSGNTIYF
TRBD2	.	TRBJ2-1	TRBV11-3	TGTGCCAGCAGCCAACAACTAGCGTACTCCTACAATGAGCAGTTCTTC	CASSQQLAYSYNEQFF
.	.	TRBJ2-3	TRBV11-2	TGTGCCAGCAGCTTAGGTCCTCTGGTGGGCGGGGCGATGCAGTATTTT	CASSLGPLVGGAMQYF